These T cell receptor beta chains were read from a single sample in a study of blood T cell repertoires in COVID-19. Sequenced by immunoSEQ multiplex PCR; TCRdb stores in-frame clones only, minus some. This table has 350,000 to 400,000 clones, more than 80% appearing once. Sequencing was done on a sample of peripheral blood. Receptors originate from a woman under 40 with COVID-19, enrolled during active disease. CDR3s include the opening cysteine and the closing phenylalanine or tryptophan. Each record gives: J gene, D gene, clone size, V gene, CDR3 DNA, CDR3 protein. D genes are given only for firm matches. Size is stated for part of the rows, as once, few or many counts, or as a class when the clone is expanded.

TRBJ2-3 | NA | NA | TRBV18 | TGTGCCAGCTCACCTGCCGGAGTCACAGATACGCAGTATTTT | CASSPAGVTDTQYF
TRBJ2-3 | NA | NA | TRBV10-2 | TGCGCCAGCGGCCCGGGTCCGACAGATACGCAGTATTTT | CASGPGPTDTQYF
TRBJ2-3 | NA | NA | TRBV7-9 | TGTGCCAGCAGCCCTAGCTTACACACAGATACGCAGTATTTT | CASSPSLHTDTQYF
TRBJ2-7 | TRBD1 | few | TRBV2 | TGTGCCAGCAGGACGGGACAGACCTCCTACGAGCAGTACTTC | CASRTGQTSYEQYF
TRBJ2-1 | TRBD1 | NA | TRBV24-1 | TGTGCCACCAGTGATGAGACTGAGGGGGCCGGCAATGAGCAGTTCTTC | CATSDETEGAGNEQFF
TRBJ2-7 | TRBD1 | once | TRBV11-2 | TGTGCCAGCAGCTTCAGGACAGGGCACTCAGAAACCTACGAGCAGTACTTC | CASSFRTGHSETYEQYF
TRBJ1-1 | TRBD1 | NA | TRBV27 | TGTGCCAGCAGTTTAGCCGGGACAGGGGGCACTGAAGCTTTCTTT | CASSLAGTGGTEAFF
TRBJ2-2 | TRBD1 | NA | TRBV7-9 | TGTGCCAGCAGGGCAGGGGGCGCGGCCGGGGAGCTGTTTTTT | CASRAGGAAGELFF
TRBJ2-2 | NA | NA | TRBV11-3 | TGTGCCAGCAGCTTTACACGGGGCACCGGGGAGCTGTTTTTT | CASSFTRGTGELFF
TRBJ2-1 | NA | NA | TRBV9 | TGTGCCAGCAGCGTAACAGGAGGGAACTACAATGAGCAGTTCTTC | CASSVTGGNYNEQFF
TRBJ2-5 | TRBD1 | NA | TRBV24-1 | TGTGCCACCAGTGATAGACAGGGGGCGGAAGAGACCCAGTACTTC | CATSDRQGAEETQYF
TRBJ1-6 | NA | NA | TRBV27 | TGTGCCAGCAGTGATACCGTACCTGGAGCTCTCCACTTT | CASSDTVPGALHF
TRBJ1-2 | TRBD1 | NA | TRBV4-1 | TGCGCCAGCAGCCAAGAGGCCTGGGACAGATCCTTGTATGGCTACACCTTC | CASSQEAWDRSLYGYTF
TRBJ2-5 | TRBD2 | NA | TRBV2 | TGTGCCAGCAGGTCGGGGACTAGCGTTGAGACCCAGTACTTC | CASRSGTSVETQYF